This T cell receptor (beta chain) was found in a study of blood T cell repertoires in COVID-19. Across the whole study: Sources were T cells, B-cell-depleted T cells, or PBMCs; the material itself was cDNA or gDNA.

Germline V CDR1 and CDR2: KGHSH, LQKENI. V gave up 4 bases and J gave up 1 base, with 19 bases separating them. The CDR3 has 17 residues. Original processing notes: How many nucleated cells were present was estimated from reference gene primer amplification. The table came from immunoSEQ multiplex PCR; TCRdb's copy has only in-frame clones and leaves some out. Clonal size and the V and J genes are those of that table, whereas D and trimming came from the DNA. The sample shows 45,000 to 65,000 clones, about 85% of them seen only once. This TCR came from a woman over 75 with acute or convalescent COVID-19. Sequencing was done on a sample of peripheral blood. The V call is TRBV18, the J call TRBJ1-2; D might be TRBD1 (6 bases). The chain's CDR3 is CASSLNKQGALNYGYTF. In nucleotides, the CDR3 is TGTGCCAGCTCACTAAATAAACAGGGCGCCCTTAACTATGGCTACACCTTC.